A single sample is the source of the 12 T cell receptor beta chains below, sequenced in a study of T cell changes during pregnancy in multiple sclerosis. Here immunoSEQ multiplex PCR was the method, and the copy in TCRdb shows in-frame clones only, minus some. Among about 28,000 clones listed, about 90% were seen once. The input for sequencing was CD4+ T cells from peripheral blood mononuclear cells, taken in the first trimester of pregnancy. The receptor set was obtained from a female donor in good health, enrolled as a control in a pregnancy study.

V is TRBV30 and J is TRBJ1-1; TRBD1 agrees at 7 bases. J gave up 4 bases and V 3 bases, and 5 bases lay outside the gene matches. The CDR3 contains 13 residues. Germline V gene sequence: CDR1 GTSNPN, CDR2 SVGIG (reference sequence). The CDR3 region has the DNA TGTGCCTGGAGGTTCGACAGGGCCACTGAAGCTTTCTTT. It encodes CAWRFDRATEAFF.

J is TRBJ2-6 and V is TRBV2; maybe TRBD1 (5 bases). The CDR3 spans 17 residues. Trimming shortened V by 5 bases and J by 0 bases, and 14 bases separated the two germline ends. Germline loops: CDR1 SNHLY, CDR2 FYNNEI. The CDR3 here is CASSRSPGFSGANVLTF. The CDR3 bases are TGTGCCAGCAGTCGATCCCCAGGGTTCTCTGGGGCCAACGTCCTGACTTTC.

The chain uses TRBV4-2 and TRBJ2-1; 9 bases agree with TRBD2. The V segment lost 0 bases and the J segment 2 bases; nucleotides outside the gene matches: 11. Germline V gene data show CDR1 as LGHNA and CDR2 as YNFKEQ. CDR3 size: 19 residues. The CDR3 nucleotides are TGTGCCAGCAGCCAAGATCTGAGTCGGGGCGGGGGGGCCTACAATGAGCAGTTCTTC. It specifies CASSQDLSRGGGAYNEQFF.

The genes are TRBV11-3 and TRBJ2-2; D is unresolved. The V gene lost 1 base and the J gene lost 2 bases, with 5 bases spanning the gap. CDR3 size: 14 residues. The germline V gene has CDR1 SGHNT and CDR2 YENEEA. CDR3 bases: TGTGCCAGCAGCTTAGGAGCCAACACCGGGGAGCTGTTTTTT. Protein product: CASSLGANTGELFF.

The V call is TRBV7-3, the J call TRBJ2-3, with a possible D match to TRBD1 (5 bases). Trimming shortened V by 2 bases and J by 2 bases, and 11 bases separated the two germline ends. This CDR3 has 15 residues. Germline lookup yields CDR1 SGHTA and CDR2 FQGTGA. The CDR3, as DNA: TGTGCCAGCAGCTTACAGGGTGGCTACACAGATACGCAGTATTTT. Its protein product is CASSLQGGYTDTQYF.

This clone appeared once. The chain has TRBV19 and TRBJ1-1, with unresolved D. This CDR3 comprises 13 residues. Germline CDR1 is LNHDA and CDR2 is SQIVND (reference sequence). V gave up 3 bases and J gave up 3 bases, with 8 bases separating them. The CDR3 is CASSIRVDTEAFF. The DNA for the CDR3 is TGTGCCAGTAGTATTCGGGTGGACACTGAAGCTTTCTTT.

The DNA of the CDR3 is TGTGCCAGCAGTGAATATACGGCCAGGGGAAATACCGGGGAGCTGTTTTTT. Translating it yields CASSEYTARGNTGELFF. This chain joins TRBV25-1 and TRBJ2-2; D perhaps matches TRBD1 (6 bases). CDR1 is MGHDK and CDR2 is SYGVNS in the germline V gene. The CDR3 is 17 residues long. V lost 0 bases, J lost 5 bases, and 16 bases lay in between.

The CDR3 loop reads CASSKRTQGGISYEQYF. The CDR3, as DNA: TGTGCCAGCAGCAAACGGACCCAGGGGGGTATTTCCTACGAGCAGTACTTC. The chain employs TRBV21-1 and TRBJ2-7; TRBD1, the D gene given by the table, was not confirmed from the DNA. TRBV21-1 is tagged as a pseudogene. The CDR3 is made up of 17 amino acids.

This clone occurred a few times. The gene calls are TRBV5-4 and TRBJ2-7, with 13 bases that match TRBD2. The CDR3 is 16 residues long. J gave up 2 bases and V 4 bases, and 6 bases lay outside the gene matches. Germline V lookup: CDR1 SGHNT, CDR2 YYREEE (reference sequence). This CDR3 reads CASSPVTSGGTYEQYF. CDR3 nucleotides: TGTGCCAGCAGCCCTGTGACTAGCGGGGGGACCTACGAGCAGTACTTC.

This chain uses TRBV5-5 with TRBJ2-7; D is unclear. The germline V gene encodes CDR1 SGHKS and CDR2 YYEKEE (reference sequence). The CDR3 sequence is 14 residues long. V was clipped by 3 bases and J by 4 bases, with 14 bases between them. CDR3 nucleotide sequence: TGTGCCAGCAGCTCTACAAATCTCGGGTACGAGCAGTACTTC. It translates to CASSSTNLGYEQYF. The entire variable domain, with the rest obtained from reference TRBV5-5 and TRBJ2-7, is as follows: DAGVTQSPTHLIKTRGQQVTLRCSPISGHKSVSWYQQVLGQGPQFIFQYYEKEERGRGNFPDRFSARQFPNYSSELNVNALLLGDSALYLCASSSTNLGYEQYFGPGTRLTVT.

The rearrangement joins TRBV30 to TRBJ2-7, with a possible D match to TRBD1 (5 bases). V was shortened by 1 base and J by 2 bases, with 9 bases between the two germline ends. The CDR3 loop spans 13 amino acids. Germline V gives CDR1 GTSNPN, CDR2 SVGIG (reference sequence). CDR3 nucleotides: TGTGCCTGGAGTGCGGACACGGCCTACGAGCAGTACTTC. The encoded protein is CAWSADTAYEQYF. The full variable domain, in which reference TRBV30 and TRBJ2-7 provide the parts outside the CDR3, is SQTIHQWPATLVQPVGSPLSLECTVEGTSNPNLYWYRQAAGRGLQLLFYSVGIGQISSEVPQNLSASRPQDRQFILSSKKLLLSDSGFYLCAWSADTAYEQYFGPGTRLTVT.

This clone came up once. The chain couples TRBV6-5 to TRBJ2-2, with D possibly TRBD2 on 6 matching bases. The germline gives CDR1 MNHEY, CDR2 SVGAGI. The V and J ends lost 0 bases and 6 bases respectively, with 11 bases between them. This CDR3 is built from 15 residues. CDR3 residues: CASSYSRGRPGELFF. CDR3 sequence (DNA): TGTGCCAGCAGTTACTCCCGGGGGAGGCCCGGGGAGCTGTTTTTT.